The present entry profiles one T cell receptor beta chain with its context. Primers used in a second PCR of about 6 to 11 cycles were a sample-barcoded 5' primer and a J-beta primer mix. All cDNA molecules were each tagged by a template-switch adaptor with 12 random nucleotides. Per-sample output comprised a minimum of 3 million paired-end reads containing CDR3. TCRdb analysed the 5' RACE reads with MiXCR anew, one entry per CDR3 protein. Of about 780,000 distinct CDR3 sequences listed, around half were seen once; the top ten hold approximately 18%. The data stem from a study of blood T cells in healthy people across ages. V lost 2 bases to trimming and J lost 6 bases, with 16 bases between them. Germline loops: CDR1 LGHNA, CDR2 YSLEER. CDR3 length: 15 amino acids.

The chain has TRBV4-3 and TRBJ1-1; D perhaps matches TRBD1 (6 bases). The source is a man older than 75 in good health. What was sequenced was blood. CDR3 residues: CASSQSDRTPAEAFF. CDR3 coding DNA: TGCGCCAGCAGCCAATCTGACAGGACCCCAGCTGAAGCTTTCTTT.